The clone carrying this T cell receptor beta chain appeared many times. The target antigen is unknown. The data were obtained in a study of regulatory T cells in long-lasting Graves disease. Study conclusions and caveats: TCR diversity was lower in persistent than newly diagnosed Graves' disease. It is possible that accuracy was reduced by the small size of the sample. Whereas new patients shared 800 to 1,000 public clonotypes, persistent patients shared more, at about 2,700.

In building TCR beta libraries, iRepertoire HTBI primers were used together with Arm-PCR of CDR3 regions. TCRdb re-called the multiplex PCR reads through MiXCR, storing one row per CDR3 protein. Here the sample spans hundreds of thousands of distinct CDR3 sequences, less than 20% being singletons. Time point reported: persistent/refractory GD, antithyroid drugs over 5 years with positive TRAb. The authors made the TCR library using RNA they extracted from PBMCs. Patients hailed from an endocrinology department in Xi'an, China. This TCR derives from a female donor with Graves disease. The material was peripheral blood mononuclear cells (PBMCs), obtained when the disease was refractory, from a patient treated with antithyroid drugs.

Here the CDR3 DNA reads TGTGCCAGCAGTCCTCCGGGACAGGGACACCAGTACTTC. Protein: CASSPPGQGHQYF. The rearrangement joins TRBV6-1 to TRBJ2-7, with TRBD1 matching over 9 bases. Germline V gene lookup returns CDR1 MNHNS and CDR2 SASEGT. Trimming removed 5 bases from V and 10 bases from J; junction bases left unmatched: 9. The CDR3 contains 13 residues.